A single sample gave rise to the 8 T cell receptor beta chains below, sequenced in a study of post-analysis software for immune sequencing data. Points from the study as a whole: TRBV5-6, TRBV5-1 and TRBV20-1 belonged to a set of a handful of TRBV segments that were more frequent in patients than controls.

cDNA libraries of TCR beta carried unique molecular identifiers. TCRdb re-called the PCR reads with MiXCR, one entry per CDR3 protein. The sample has approximately 460,000 distinct CDR3 sequences, 45% seen once. The antigens for these receptors are not known. The sample was blood. All receptors derive from a girl aged 10 to 17 with multiple sclerosis.

This CDR3 is CASSGGGQPQHF. CDR3 bases: TGTGCCAGCAGCGGTGGGGGTCAGCCCCAGCATTTT. The genes are TRBV7-8 and TRBJ1-5; a weak D match, TRBD1 (5 bases). The CDR3 extends over 12 amino acids. Germline V gene sequence: CDR1 SGHVS, CDR2 FQNEAQ. The V gene lost 5 bases and the J gene lost 6 bases, with 8 bases spanning the gap.

The chain has TRBV4-3 and TRBJ2-7; 9 positions agree with TRBD2. With 1 base clipped from V and 3 bases from J, the junction kept 4 bases outside the gene matches. The germline V gene encodes CDR1 LGHNA and CDR2 YSLEER. The CDR3 is 15 amino acids. This CDR3 is CASSQVLAGNYEQYF. CDR3 bases: TGCGCCAGCAGCCAAGTGCTAGCGGGGAACTACGAGCAGTACTTC.

The chain is built from TRBV20-1 and TRBJ1-2; D uncertain. Germline-derived CDR1 and CDR2 are DFQATT and SNEGSKA (reference sequence). This CDR3 spans 13 amino acids. The V and J ends lost 0 bases and 4 bases respectively, with 9 bases between them. The CDR3 DNA is TGCAGTGCTAGAGAACTGGGGTTCTATGGCTACACCTTC. Protein product: CSARELGFYGYTF.

This clonotype has more than one count but fewer than ten. The chain links TRBV7-9 to TRBJ1-1; 8 nucleotides match TRBD1. J was trimmed by 5 bases and V by 1 base; bases with no gene match: 6. Germline V gene lookup returns CDR1 SEHNR and CDR2 FQNEAQ (reference sequence). The CDR3 is 15 amino acids. The CDR3 DNA is TGTGCCAGCAGCTTAGGGGGGACAGGAGGTACTGAAGCTTTCTTT. This gives the protein CASSLGGTGGTEAFF.

This clonotype appeared a few times. The V and J genes are TRBV12-3 or TRBV12-4 and TRBJ2-7, with 10 nucleotides matching TRBD2. CDR3 length equals 15 residues. J was trimmed by 4 bases and V by 6 bases; bases with no gene match: 9. The CDR3 here is CASSPRAGGVYEQYF. CDR3 nucleotides: TGTGCCAGCAGCCCTAGAGCGGGAGGGGTGTACGAGCAGTACTTC.

This clonotype appeared a few times. The chain carries TRBV6-6 and TRBJ2-7; D gene unclear. V dropped 0 bases and J dropped 2 bases, with 14 bases sitting between them. This CDR3 is 16 amino acids long. Germline CDR1 and CDR2: MNHNY and SVGAGI (reference sequence). The chain's CDR3 is CASSYSNPGSPYEQYF. The CDR3 DNA sequence: TGTGCCAGCAGTTACTCGAATCCCGGGTCCCCCTACGAGCAGTACTTC.

The CDR3 bases are TGTGCCAGCAGTGGGATCGAGCAGTACTTC. Translating gives CASSGIEQYF. The rearrangement joins TRBV2 to TRBJ2-7; D not certain. CDR3 length: 10 residues. Germline loops: CDR1 SNHLY, CDR2 FYNNEI. V was pared by 4 bases and J by 6 bases, with 4 bases between.

The rearrangement uses TRBV7-9 and TRBJ2-1, with 13 nucleotides matching TRBD2. The germline CDR1 and CDR2 sequences are SEHNR and FQNEAQ (reference sequence). The length of the CDR3 is 16 residues. Germline trimming cut 6 bases from V and 3 bases from J; bases unmatched to any gene: 5. Written as DNA, the CDR3 is TGTGCCAGCAGATCCACTAGCGGGAGGGTCTACAATGAGCAGTTCTTC. Translating it yields CASRSTSGRVYNEQFF.